The 15 T cell receptor beta chains below were found in one sample sequenced in a study of blood T cell repertoires in COVID-19. This table comes from immunoSEQ multiplex PCR, and its TCRdb copy is limited to in-frame clones, with some not included. The data hold about 490,000 clones, with 70% to 90% observed a single time. Sequenced: peripheral blood. The source of these receptors is a human donor in a cohort sampled during active COVID-19.

This chain joins TRBV4-2 and TRBJ2-2, with D uncertain. This CDR3 is built from 14 residues. CDR1 LGHNA and CDR2 YNFKEQ come from the germline V gene. Trimming pared 4 bases from V and 4 bases from J, leaving 10 bases between. CDR3 residues: CASSPRLGTGELFF. DNA of the CDR3: TGTGCCAGCAGCCCGAGACTCGGCACCGGGGAGCTGTTTTTT.

This chain links TRBV7-9 with TRBJ1-1, with 8 bases matching TRBD1. The trim removed 5 bases at V and 7 bases at J, leaving 12 bases unmatched. The CDR3 sequence is 15 residues long. Looked up from germline, CDR1 is SEHNR and CDR2 is FQNEAQ (reference sequence). The CDR3: CASSVTGTGYGEAFF. CDR3 in DNA: TGTGCCAGCAGCGTGACCGGGACAGGATATGGTGAAGCTTTCTTT.

This chain links TRBV19 with TRBJ1-5; D is uncertain. CDR3 length equals 14 residues. Looked up from germline, CDR1 is LNHDA and CDR2 is SQIVND (reference sequence). Trimming removed 7 bases at V and 5 bases at J, with 15 bases between. CDR3 sequence: CASKIPGRYQPQHF. For the CDR3, the DNA is TGTGCCAGTAAAATTCCGGGAAGATATCAGCCCCAGCATTTT.

The genes are TRBV5-1 and TRBJ1-5, with D unresolved. CDR1 and CDR2 from the germline V gene are SGHRS and YFSETQ. V lost 4 bases, J lost 4 bases, and 9 bases lay in between. This CDR3 has 13 residues. The CDR3 sequence: CASSEVGNQPQHF. Here the CDR3 DNA reads TGCGCCAGCAGCGAGGTTGGTAATCAGCCCCAGCATTTT.

The chain joins TRBV5-1 to TRBJ2-3; D uncertain. The CDR3 extends over 13 amino acids. Germline V lookup: CDR1 SGHRS, CDR2 YFSETQ. The ends were cut back, 0 bases at V and 5 bases at J, with 7 bases in the middle. This CDR3 is CASSLETRDTQYF. The DNA of the CDR3 is TGCGCCAGCAGCTTGGAGACACGAGATACGCAGTATTTT.

Here the CDR3 reads CASSYSALWSGLSYEQYF. The CDR3 nucleotides are TGTGCCAGCAGTTACTCGGCCCTTTGGAGCGGGCTTTCCTACGAGCAGTACTTC. The chain carries TRBV6-2 or TRBV6-3 and TRBJ2-7; the D gene is possibly TRBD2 (6 bases). The CDR3 is made up of 18 amino acids. The ends were cut back, 0 bases at V and 1 base at J, with 19 bases in the middle. The germline V gene has CDR1 MNHEY and CDR2 SVGEGT.

The chain couples TRBV2 to TRBJ2-7; D perhaps matches TRBD1 (6 bases). The CDR3 is 14 residues long. Germline V gene lookup returns CDR1 SNHLY and CDR2 FYNNEI. With 6 bases removed from V and 0 bases from J, the gap between germline ends came to 12 bases. The CDR3 loop is CASRADRYSYEQYF. The CDR3 DNA reads TGTGCCAGCAGGGCGGACAGATACTCCTACGAGCAGTACTTC.

J is TRBJ1-1 and V is TRBV6-6, with D perhaps TRBD1 (5 bases). Germline CDR1 reads MNHNY; CDR2 reads SVGAGI (reference sequence). The CDR3 runs to 14 residues. The ends were cut back, 7 bases at V and 6 bases at J, with 18 bases in the middle. The CDR3 nucleotides read TGTGCCAGCATTCCAACCCCCAGGGTGGCTGAAGCTTTCTTT. Amino acid sequence: CASIPTPRVAEAFF.

As to this clone: A read error may account for a junction end that differs from germline. V is TRBV7-7 and J is TRBJ1-2, with 7 bases matching TRBD1. There are 17 residues in the CDR3. The germline gives CDR1 SSHAT, CDR2 FNYEAQ (reference sequence). CDR3 sequence reads: CASSPDRPPTLNYGYTF. The CDR3 bases are TGTGCTAGCAGCCCGGACAGGCCCCCCACCCTTAACTATGGCTACACCTTC.

The chain employs TRBV6-5 and TRBJ2-7, with 10 bases that match TRBD2. The V gene end was trimmed by 5 bases and the J gene end by 3 bases; junction bases not matched to a gene: 4. This CDR3 has 14 residues. The germline V gene encodes CDR1 MNHEY and CDR2 SVGAGI. The CDR3 region has the DNA TGTGCCAGCAGTCCGGGACTAGCGAACTACGAGCAGTACTTC. Its translation: CASSPGLANYEQYF.

The CDR3 loop is CASSPQLAGLPYLEQYF. DNA of the CDR3: TGTGCCAGCAGCCCGCAACTAGCGGGGCTCCCCTACTTGGAGCAGTACTTC. The V gene is TRBV5-8, the J gene TRBJ2-7; 10 nucleotides line up with TRBD2. Per the germline V gene, CDR1 is SGHTS and CDR2 is YDEGEE. V shed 4 bases, J shed 7 bases, and the junction held 17 bases outside the gene matches. The CDR3 has 17 amino acids.

The rearrangement uses TRBV7-2 and TRBJ2-1; 7 bases map to TRBD1. CDR3 length: 15 residues. Trimming removed 5 bases from V and 0 bases from J; junction bases left unmatched: 4. Germline CDR1 is SGHTA and CDR2 is FQGNSA. The CDR3 DNA reads TGTGCCAGCAGCCCGGACAGGAGCTCCTACAATGAGCAGTTCTTC. Translation: CASSPDRSSYNEQFF. Full variable domain (missing parts from reference TRBV7-2 and TRBJ2-1): GAGVSQSPSNKVTEKGKDVELRCDPISGHTALYWYRQSLGQGLEFLIYFQGNSAPDKSGLPSDRFSAERTGGSVSTLTIQRTQQEDSAVYLCASSPDRSSYNEQFFGPGTRLTVL.

This chain connects TRBV11-1 to TRBJ1-1; D not certain. Germline V gene sequence: CDR1 SGHAT, CDR2 FQDESV (reference sequence). V lost 3 bases to trimming and J lost 1 base, with 15 bases between them. This CDR3 spans 16 amino acids. The CDR3 loop reads CASSFRLGVGNTEAFF. CDR3 bases: TGTGCCAGCAGCTTCAGACTTGGAGTTGGGAACACTGAAGCTTTCTTT.

The V and J genes are TRBV11-1 and TRBJ1-2; weak D call: TRBD1 (5 bases). The CDR3 consists of 14 residues. CDR1 is SGHAT, CDR2 FQDESV, per germline (reference sequence). V was shortened by 5 bases and J by 2 bases, with 12 bases between the two germline ends. The CDR3 is CASSHDSQNYGYTF. The CDR3 DNA sequence: TGTGCCAGCAGCCATGACAGCCAGAACTATGGCTACACCTTC.

The CDR3 reads CASSRPSRAEQYF. CDR3 DNA sequence: TGTGCCAGCAGCCGTCCTTCTAGAGCCGAGCAGTACTTC. This sequence joins TRBV7-8 and TRBJ2-7, with unresolved D. From germline, CDR1 is SGHVS and CDR2 FQNEAQ. The CDR3 spans 13 residues. V lost 5 bases and J 6 bases, leaving 14 bases between the germline ends.